This T cell receptor beta chain was identified in a study of post-analysis software for immune sequencing data. About the research overall: Relapsing-remitting, secondary progressive and progressive-relapsing courses of multiple sclerosis were included.

Broader study findings: Five TRBV segments were more frequent in patients than controls; TRBV5-6, TRBV5-1 and TRBV20-1 belonged to this group. Same-batch preparations were strongly co-clustered by F measure. Normalized Chao1 diversity was significantly lower in multiple sclerosis patients than in controls.

V lost 0 bases to trimming and J lost 0 bases, with 9 bases between them. This CDR3 region has 15 residues. Germline V CDR1 and CDR2: SGHRS, YFSETQ. Unique molecular identifiers were built into the TCR beta cDNA libraries. The T cell input of about 1 to 10 million gave roughly 460,000 cDNA molecules. One entry per CDR3 protein, called by TCRdb with MiXCR from the PCR reads. Of about 810,000 distinct CDR3 sequences in the sample, approximately 53% were seen once. The count of this clonotype is one. The antigen is not known. This chain joins TRBV5-1 and TRBJ2-5; D not certain. The sample consisted of blood. The origin of this receptor is a girl between 10 and 17 years old with multiple sclerosis. The CDR3 bases are TGCGCCAGCAGCTTGGAGGCGTTGTACCAAGAGACCCAGTACTTC. Encoded protein: CASSLEALYQETQYF. The entire variable domain, with the rest obtained from reference TRBV5-1 and TRBJ2-5, is as follows: KAGVTQTPRYLIKTRGQQVTLSCSPISGHRSVSWYQQTPGQGLQFLFEYFSETQRNKGNFPGRFSGRQFSNSRSEMNVSTLELGDSALYLCASSLEALYQETQYFGPGTRLLVL.